This TCR beta chain was sequenced in a study of T-cell memory formation after mild COVID-19. TCRdb passed the 5' RACE reads through MiXCR, listing each CDR3 protein once. The table lists 350,000 to 500,000 distinct CDR3 sequences, approximately 18% of them singletons. The CDR3 totals 13 residues. V was pared by 6 bases and J by 6 bases, with 13 bases between. This clonotype has just a few counts. Its target is unknown. Study outcomes and limitations: CD4/CD8 balance held among clones contracting day 15 to 85, and later expanders leaned CD4+. A subset of responding clones appeared in pre-infection memory, suggesting cross-reactive memory joined. The main location of contracting CD4+ clones was CM and EM, and that of contracting CD8+ clones was EMRA.

The source of this sequence is a young man who had mild COVID-19 (a few samples of this study predate the infection). Cell type and time point are not known. The chain couples TRBV12-3 or TRBV12-4 to TRBJ2-3; perhaps TRBD2 as D (6 bases). The material sequenced was PBMCs or a T cell subset sorted from them (not recorded which). The DNA of the CDR3 is TGTGCCAGCAGCATGACTAGACACGATACGCAGTATTTT. Translated, it gives CASSMTRHDTQYF.